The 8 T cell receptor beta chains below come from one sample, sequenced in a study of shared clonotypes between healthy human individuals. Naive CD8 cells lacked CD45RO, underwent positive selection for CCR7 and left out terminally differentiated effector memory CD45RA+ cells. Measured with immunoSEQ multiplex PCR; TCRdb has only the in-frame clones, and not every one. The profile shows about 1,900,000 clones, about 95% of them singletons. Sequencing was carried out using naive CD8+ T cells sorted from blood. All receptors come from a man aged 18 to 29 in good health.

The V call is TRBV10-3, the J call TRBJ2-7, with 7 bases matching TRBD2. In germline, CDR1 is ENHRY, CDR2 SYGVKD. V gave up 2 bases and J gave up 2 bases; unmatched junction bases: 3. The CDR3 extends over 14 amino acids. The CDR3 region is CAISEASGAYEQYF. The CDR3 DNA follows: TGTGCCATCAGTGAGGCTAGCGGAGCCTACGAGCAGTACTTC.

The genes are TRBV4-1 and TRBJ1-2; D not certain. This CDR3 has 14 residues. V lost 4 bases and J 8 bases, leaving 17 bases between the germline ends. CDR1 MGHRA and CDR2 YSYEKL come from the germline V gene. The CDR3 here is CASSLTLGSTGYTF. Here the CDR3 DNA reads TGCGCCAGCAGCCTAACCTTGGGCAGCACCGGCTACACCTTC.

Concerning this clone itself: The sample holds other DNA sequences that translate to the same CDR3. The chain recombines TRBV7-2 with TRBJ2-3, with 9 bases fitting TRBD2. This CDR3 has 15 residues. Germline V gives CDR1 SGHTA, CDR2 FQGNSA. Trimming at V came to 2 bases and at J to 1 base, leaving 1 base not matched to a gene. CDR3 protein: CASSLLAGGTDTQYF. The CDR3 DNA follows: TGTGCCAGCAGCTTATTAGCGGGGGGCACAGATACGCAGTATTTT.

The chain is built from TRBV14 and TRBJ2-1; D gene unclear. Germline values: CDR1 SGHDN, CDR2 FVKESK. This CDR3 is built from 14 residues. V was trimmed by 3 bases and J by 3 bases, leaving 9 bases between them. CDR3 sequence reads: CASSQSRIYNEQFF. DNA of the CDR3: TGTGCCAGCAGCCAGTCACGGATCTACAATGAGCAGTTCTTC.

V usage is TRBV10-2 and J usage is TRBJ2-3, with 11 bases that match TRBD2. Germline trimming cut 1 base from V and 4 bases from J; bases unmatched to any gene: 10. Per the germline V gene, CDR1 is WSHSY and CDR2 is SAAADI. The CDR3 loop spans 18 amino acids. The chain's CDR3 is CASSEWIFSGGGPDTQYF. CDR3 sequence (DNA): TGCGCCAGCAGTGAGTGGATATTTAGCGGGGGGGGGCCAGATACGCAGTATTTT.

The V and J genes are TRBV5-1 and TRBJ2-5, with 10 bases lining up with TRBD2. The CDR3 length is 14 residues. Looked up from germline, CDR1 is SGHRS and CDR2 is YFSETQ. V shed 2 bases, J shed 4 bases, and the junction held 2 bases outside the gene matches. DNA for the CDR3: TGCGCCAGCAGCTTCCCTAGCGGGGGAGAGACCCAGTACTTC. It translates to CASSFPSGGETQYF. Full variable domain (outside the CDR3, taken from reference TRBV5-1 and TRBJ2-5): KAGVTQTPRYLIKTRGQQVTLSCSPISGHRSVSWYQQTPGQGLQFLFEYFSETQRNKGNFPGRFSGRQFSNSRSEMNVSTLELGDSALYLCASSFPSGGETQYFGPGTRLLVL.

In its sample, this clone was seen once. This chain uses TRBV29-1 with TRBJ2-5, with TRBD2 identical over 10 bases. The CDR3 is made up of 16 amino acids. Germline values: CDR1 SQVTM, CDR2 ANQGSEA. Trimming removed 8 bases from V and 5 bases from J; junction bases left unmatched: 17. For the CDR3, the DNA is TGCAGCACCTATTGGCTAGCGGGAGTTCGGGCCGAGACCCAGTACTTC. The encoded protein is CSTYWLAGVRAETQYF.

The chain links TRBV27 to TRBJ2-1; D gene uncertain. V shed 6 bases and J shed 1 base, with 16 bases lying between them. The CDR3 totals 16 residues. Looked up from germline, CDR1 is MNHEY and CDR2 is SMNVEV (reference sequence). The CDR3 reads CASSYLLVTSYNEQFF. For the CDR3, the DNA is TGTGCCAGCAGCTACCTCCTAGTGACATCCTACAATGAGCAGTTCTTC.